One sample yielded the 3 T cell receptor beta chains listed below, sequenced in a study of human T cells and chemical hapten exposure. MiXCR, run by TCRdb on the 5' RACE reads, gives a single entry per CDR3 protein. The table shows more than 140,000 distinct CDR3 sequences, with roughly 4.1% occurring only once. Unfractionated whole blood was the source of the extracted total RNA. Every receptor here comes from a female donor in good health.

The sample holds many counts of this clonotype. The chain employs TRBV20-1 and TRBJ1-1; perhaps TRBD1 as D (5 bases). CDR1 DFQATT and CDR2 SNEGSKA come from the germline V gene (reference sequence). V was trimmed by 1 base and J by 1 base, leaving 10 bases between them. The CDR3 has 14 residues. The CDR3 DNA reads TGCAGTGCTAGAGTACCAGGGTGGAACACTGAAGCTTTCTTT. It yields the protein CSARVPGWNTEAFF.

This clonotype was detected many times. J is TRBJ1-5 and V is TRBV20-1; tentative D call: TRBD1 (6 bases). V was trimmed by 0 bases and J by 2 bases, leaving 14 bases between them. From germline, CDR1 is DFQATT and CDR2 SNEGSKA (reference sequence). The CDR3 covers 16 residues. DNA of the CDR3: TGCAGTGCTAGAGATCTGGGGGCGGGCGGCAATCAGCCCCAGCATTTT. Translated, it gives CSARDLGAGGNQPQHF.

This clonotype was recorded many times. The chain recombines TRBV19 with TRBJ2-7; 13 nucleotides align to TRBD2. CDR3 length equals 15 residues. Germline CDR1 reads LNHDA; CDR2 reads SQIVND (reference sequence). The ends lost 6 bases at V and 2 bases at J; junction bases unmatched: 4. For the CDR3, the DNA is TGTGCCAGTAGCGAGGGACTAGCGGGACCCTACGAGCAGTACTTC. Protein sequence: CASSEGLAGPYEQYF.